A selection of T cell receptor beta chains follows, all from one sample in a study of CD8+CD57+ T cells in acquired aplastic anemia. From the reads, TCRdb called clonotypes with MiXCR, one entry per CDR3 protein. The table includes 40,000 or so distinct CDR3 sequences, more than 65% detected once. Sequencing was done on a sample of sorted CD4+, CD8+, or CD8+CD57+ T cells (not recorded which) from PBMCs. All receptors derive from a human donor in good health, serving as a control. The CDR3 runs from the conserved cysteine through the conserved F or W. The order of the fields is CDR3 DNA, CDR3 protein, V gene, D gene, J gene, clone size. The D gene is left open where the match is weak. Where a row states a size, it is once, few, many or the class of an expanded clone; other rows omit it.

CDR3nt: TGCAGTGCTAGAGATCTGGCGGGGGGGCAAGAGACCCAGTACTTC
CDR3aa: CSARDLAGGQETQYF
v_gene: TRBV20-1
d_gene: TRBD2
j_gene: TRBJ2-5
abundance: few

CDR3nt: TGTGCCAGCAGCTTAGATTGGGACTTTTATGGCTACACCTTC
CDR3aa: CASSLDWDFYGYTF
v_gene: TRBV7-9
d_gene: .
j_gene: TRBJ1-2
abundance: once

CDR3nt: TGTGCCAGCAGCTCAAGCGACAGGGGCCACAATGAGCAGTTCTTC
CDR3aa: CASSSSDRGHNEQFF
v_gene: TRBV2
d_gene: TRBD1
j_gene: TRBJ2-1
abundance: once

CDR3nt: TGCGCCAGCAGCTATCAGGGGGGTTCCACTGAAGCTTTCTTT
CDR3aa: CASSYQGGSTEAFF
v_gene: TRBV5-1
d_gene: TRBD1
j_gene: TRBJ1-1
abundance: few

CDR3nt: TGTGCCAGCAGCTCCACGCCGGGACAGGGGATTTATGGCTACACCTTC
CDR3aa: CASSSTPGQGIYGYTF
v_gene: TRBV11-2
d_gene: TRBD1
j_gene: TRBJ1-2
abundance: .

CDR3nt: TGCAGCGTTGAAGAGTGGGCGGATGCATACGAGCAGTACTTC
CDR3aa: CSVEEWADAYEQYF
v_gene: TRBV29-1
d_gene: .
j_gene: TRBJ2-7
abundance: few

CDR3nt: TGTGCCAGTAGGGCTGGAGAGTACCCTGGCTATGGCTACACCTTC
CDR3aa: CASRAGEYPGYGYTF
v_gene: TRBV19
d_gene: .
j_gene: TRBJ1-2
abundance: .

CDR3nt: TGCGCCAGCAGCACGGGACTAGCGAGTCCCGATGAGCAGTTCTTC
CDR3aa: CASSTGLASPDEQFF
v_gene: TRBV10-2
d_gene: TRBD2
j_gene: TRBJ2-1
abundance: once

CDR3nt: TGCAGTGCTAGGGACGGCGTCTATGGCTACACCTTC
CDR3aa: CSARDGVYGYTF
v_gene: TRBV20-1
d_gene: .
j_gene: TRBJ1-2
abundance: .

CDR3nt: TGTGCCAGCAGCTTAGAAGGACACTTATCGAACACTGAAGCTTTCTTT
CDR3aa: CASSLEGHLSNTEAFF
v_gene: TRBV11-2
d_gene: .
j_gene: TRBJ1-1
abundance: .

CDR3nt: TGCGCCAGCTATGGGGACGGTGGATATGGCTACACCTTC
CDR3aa: CASYGDGGYGYTF
v_gene: TRBV10-2
d_gene: .
j_gene: TRBJ1-2
abundance: .

CDR3nt: TGCAGTGCAGGGACTAGCGGGGGGTCTACAGATACGCAGTATTTT
CDR3aa: CSAGTSGGSTDTQYF
v_gene: TRBV20-1
d_gene: TRBD2
j_gene: TRBJ2-3
abundance: .

CDR3nt: TGCGCCAGCAGCTTGGCCAACGGCGAGCAGTACTTC
CDR3aa: CASSLANGEQYF
v_gene: TRBV7-8
d_gene: .
j_gene: TRBJ2-7
abundance: .

CDR3nt: TGCAGCGTGGACCGACCCCAGGGAACGGATACGCAGTATTTT
CDR3aa: CSVDRPQGTDTQYF
v_gene: TRBV29-1
d_gene: .
j_gene: TRBJ2-3
abundance: .

CDR3nt: TGTGCCACTTGGTTAGTAGCGGGGTCCTACGAGCAGTACTTC
CDR3aa: CATWLVAGSYEQYF
v_gene: TRBV15
d_gene: TRBD2
j_gene: TRBJ2-7
abundance: .

CDR3nt: TGTGCCAGCAGCTTAAAAGGAGGGCCCCAGCATTTT
CDR3aa: CASSLKGGPQHF
v_gene: TRBV7-9
d_gene: .
j_gene: TRBJ1-5
abundance: .

CDR3nt: TGCAGCGCTGGGTCTTCTATTGAAAAACTGTTTTTT
CDR3aa: CSAGSSIEKLFF
v_gene: TRBV29-1
d_gene: .
j_gene: TRBJ1-4
abundance: .

CDR3nt: TGTGCCATCAGTTCTGACAGGGCTGGGGAAAAACTGTTTTTT
CDR3aa: CAISSDRAGEKLFF
v_gene: TRBV10-3
d_gene: TRBD1
j_gene: TRBJ1-4
abundance: few

CDR3nt: TGTGCCAGCTCCGGGGGGCGTGGGAATTCACCCCTCCACTTT
CDR3aa: CASSGGRGNSPLHF
v_gene: TRBV12-3/TRBV12-4
d_gene: .
j_gene: TRBJ1-6
abundance: .

CDR3nt: TGTGCCAGCAGTGAAACGGAGTCACAAGAGACCCAGTACTTC
CDR3aa: CASSETESQETQYF
v_gene: TRBV2
d_gene: .
j_gene: TRBJ2-5
abundance: .

CDR3nt: TGCAGCGTTTCTAGCGGGGGGGCCCGCTCCTACGAGCAGTACTTC
CDR3aa: CSVSSGGARSYEQYF
v_gene: TRBV29-1
d_gene: TRBD2
j_gene: TRBJ2-7
abundance: .

CDR3nt: TGTGCCAGCAGCGGTGAGACTGAAGCTTTCTTT
CDR3aa: CASSGETEAFF
v_gene: TRBV5-6
d_gene: .
j_gene: TRBJ1-1
abundance: .

CDR3nt: TGTGCCAGCAGCGTAGAGGACTATCCCCTGGTGAACACTGAAGCTTTCTTT
CDR3aa: CASSVEDYPLVNTEAFF
v_gene: TRBV9
d_gene: .
j_gene: TRBJ1-1
abundance: few

CDR3nt: TGCAGTGCGACTCTAGCGGGGGGGGACAATGAGCAGTTCTTC
CDR3aa: CSATLAGGDNEQFF
v_gene: TRBV20-1
d_gene: TRBD2
j_gene: TRBJ2-1
abundance: .

CDR3nt: TGTGCCAGCAGTGTAGGAATCAATCAGCCCCAGCATTTT
CDR3aa: CASSVGINQPQHF
v_gene: TRBV25-1
d_gene: .
j_gene: TRBJ1-5
abundance: .

CDR3nt: TGTGCCAGTAGTATCGACAGGGGTTATGAAAAACTGTTTTTT
CDR3aa: CASSIDRGYEKLFF
v_gene: TRBV19
d_gene: TRBD1
j_gene: TRBJ1-4
abundance: .

CDR3nt: TGTGCCAGCAGCTTAAACTATGGCTACACCTTC
CDR3aa: CASSLNYGYTF
v_gene: TRBV7-2
d_gene: .
j_gene: TRBJ1-2
abundance: .

CDR3nt: TGCAGTGCTAGAAGGGGGGGCCTAACGAACACCGGGGAGCTGTTTTTT
CDR3aa: CSARRGGLTNTGELFF
v_gene: TRBV20-1
d_gene: .
j_gene: TRBJ2-2
abundance: .

CDR3nt: TGTGCCACCGCCGAGGATTCTTCACCCCTCCACTTT
CDR3aa: CATAEDSSPLHF
v_gene: TRBV10-3
d_gene: .
j_gene: TRBJ1-6
abundance: .

CDR3nt: TGTGCCAGTAGTATGGGACGAACCACTGAAGCTTTCTTT
CDR3aa: CASSMGRTTEAFF
v_gene: TRBV19
d_gene: .
j_gene: TRBJ1-1
abundance: .

CDR3nt: TGCAGTGCTCTGGACAGAGTAAGATCACCCCTCCACTTT
CDR3aa: CSALDRVRSPLHF
v_gene: TRBV20-1
d_gene: .
j_gene: TRBJ1-6
abundance: once

CDR3nt: TGTGCCATCAGTGTAAGGGGGACCGACGCCGGGGAGCTGTTTTTT
CDR3aa: CAISVRGTDAGELFF
v_gene: TRBV10-3
d_gene: .
j_gene: TRBJ2-2
abundance: .

CDR3nt: TGCAGCGTGGCCGGGACAGGGGACGACGAGCAGTACTTC
CDR3aa: CSVAGTGDDEQYF
v_gene: TRBV29-1
d_gene: TRBD1
j_gene: TRBJ2-7
abundance: .

CDR3nt: TGCAGCGTTGCCGCCGGACGAAACACTGAAGCTTTCTTT
CDR3aa: CSVAAGRNTEAFF
v_gene: TRBV29-1
d_gene: .
j_gene: TRBJ1-1
abundance: .

CDR3nt: TGTGCCAGCAAGGACAGATACACCGGGGAGCTGTTTTTT
CDR3aa: CASKDRYTGELFF
v_gene: TRBV7-2
d_gene: .
j_gene: TRBJ2-2
abundance: .